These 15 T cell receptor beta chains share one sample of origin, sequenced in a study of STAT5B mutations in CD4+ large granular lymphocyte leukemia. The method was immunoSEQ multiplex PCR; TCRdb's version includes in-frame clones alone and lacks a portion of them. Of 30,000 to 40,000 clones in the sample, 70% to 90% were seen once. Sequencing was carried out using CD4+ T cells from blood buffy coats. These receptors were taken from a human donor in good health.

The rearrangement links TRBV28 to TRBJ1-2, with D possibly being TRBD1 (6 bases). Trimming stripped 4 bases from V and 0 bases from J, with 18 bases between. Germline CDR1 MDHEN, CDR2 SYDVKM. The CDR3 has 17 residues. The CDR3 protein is CASSSPTGSRPNYGYTF. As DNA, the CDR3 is TGTGCCAGCAGTTCACCGACAGGTTCCCGCCCTAACTATGGCTACACCTTC.

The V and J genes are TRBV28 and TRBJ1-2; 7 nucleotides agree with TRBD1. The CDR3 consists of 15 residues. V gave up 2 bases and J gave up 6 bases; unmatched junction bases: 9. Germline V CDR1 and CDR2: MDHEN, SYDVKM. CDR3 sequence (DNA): TGTGCCAGCAGTTTAAGGAACAGGGGCAGGGATGGCTACACCTTC. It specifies CASSLRNRGRDGYTF.

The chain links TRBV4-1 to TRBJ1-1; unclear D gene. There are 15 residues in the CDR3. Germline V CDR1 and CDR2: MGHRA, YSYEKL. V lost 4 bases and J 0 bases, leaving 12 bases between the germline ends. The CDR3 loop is CASSRGLLVNTEAFF. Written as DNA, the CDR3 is TGCGCCAGCAGCCGAGGGCTTTTGGTGAACACTGAAGCTTTCTTT.

The CDR3 spells CASGLYEQYF. CDR3 sequence (DNA): TGTGCCAGCGGTCTTTACGAGCAGTACTTC. The chain has TRBV27 and TRBJ2-7, with unresolved D. Per the germline V gene, CDR1 is MNHEY and CDR2 is SMNVEV (reference sequence). V was shortened by 8 bases and J by 4 bases, with 6 bases between the two germline ends. The CDR3 has 10 residues.

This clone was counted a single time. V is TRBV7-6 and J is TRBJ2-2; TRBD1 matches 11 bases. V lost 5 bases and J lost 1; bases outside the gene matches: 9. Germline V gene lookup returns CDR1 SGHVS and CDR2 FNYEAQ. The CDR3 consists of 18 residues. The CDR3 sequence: CASSPHSGTGGNTGELFF. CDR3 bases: TGTGCCAGCAGCCCCCATTCCGGGACAGGGGGGAACACCGGGGAGCTGTTTTTT.

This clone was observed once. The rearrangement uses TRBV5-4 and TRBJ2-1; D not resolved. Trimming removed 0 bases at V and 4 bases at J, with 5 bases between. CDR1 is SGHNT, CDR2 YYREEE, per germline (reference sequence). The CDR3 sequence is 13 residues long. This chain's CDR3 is CASSLDGYNEQFF. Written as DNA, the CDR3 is TGTGCCAGCAGCTTGGATGGGTACAATGAGCAGTTCTTC.

CDR3 DNA: TGTGCCAGCAGCCTCGAGACAGGGCGGAGAACTGAAGCTTTCTTT. Its translation is CASSLETGRRTEAFF. The genes are TRBV7-2 and TRBJ1-1; 7 bases line up with TRBD1. Looked up from germline, CDR1 is SGHTA and CDR2 is FQGNSA. The length of the CDR3 is 15 residues. V lost 5 bases to trimming and J lost 5 bases; unmatched junction nucleotides: 11.

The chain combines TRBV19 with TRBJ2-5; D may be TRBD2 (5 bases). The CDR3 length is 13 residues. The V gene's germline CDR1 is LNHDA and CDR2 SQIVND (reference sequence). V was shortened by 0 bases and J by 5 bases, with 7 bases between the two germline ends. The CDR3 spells CASSIDWRETQYF. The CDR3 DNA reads TGTGCCAGTAGTATAGATTGGAGGGAGACCCAGTACTTC.

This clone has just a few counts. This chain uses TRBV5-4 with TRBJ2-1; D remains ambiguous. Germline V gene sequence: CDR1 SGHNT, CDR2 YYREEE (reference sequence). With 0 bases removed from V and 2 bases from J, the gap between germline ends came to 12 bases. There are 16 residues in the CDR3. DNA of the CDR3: TGTGCCAGCAGCTTGGAAGTCGGCTCCCCCTACAATGAGCAGTTCTTC. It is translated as CASSLEVGSPYNEQFF.

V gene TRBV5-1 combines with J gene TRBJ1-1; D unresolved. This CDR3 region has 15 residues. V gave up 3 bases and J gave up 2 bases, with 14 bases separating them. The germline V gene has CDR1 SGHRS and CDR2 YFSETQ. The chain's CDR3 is CASSYVVGFNTEAFF. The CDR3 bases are TGCGCCAGCAGCTACGTCGTGGGATTCAACACTGAAGCTTTCTTT. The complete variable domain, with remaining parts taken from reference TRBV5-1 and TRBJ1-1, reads KAGVTQTPRYLIKTRGQQVTLSCSPISGHRSVSWYQQTPGQGLQFLFEYFSETQRNKGNFPGRFSGRQFSNSRSEMNVSTLELGDSALYLCASSYVVGFNTEAFFGQGTRLTVV.

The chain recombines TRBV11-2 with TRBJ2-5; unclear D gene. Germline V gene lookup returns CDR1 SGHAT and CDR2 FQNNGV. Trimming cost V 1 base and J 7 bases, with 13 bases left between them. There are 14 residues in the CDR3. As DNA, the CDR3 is TGTGCCAGCAGCTTAGGTCCAGATCGGGTGACCCAGTACTTC. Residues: CASSLGPDRVTQYF.

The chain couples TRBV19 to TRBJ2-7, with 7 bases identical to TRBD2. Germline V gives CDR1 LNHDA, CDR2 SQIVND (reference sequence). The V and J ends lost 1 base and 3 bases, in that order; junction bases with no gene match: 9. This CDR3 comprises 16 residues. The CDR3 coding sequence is TGTGCCAGTAGTATAGGCACGGGACTAACATACTACGAGCAGTACTTC. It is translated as CASSIGTGLTYYEQYF.

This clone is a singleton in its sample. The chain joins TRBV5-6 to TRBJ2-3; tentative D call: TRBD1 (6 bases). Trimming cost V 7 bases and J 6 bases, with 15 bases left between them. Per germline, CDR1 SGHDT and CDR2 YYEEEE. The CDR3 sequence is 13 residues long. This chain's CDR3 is CASFLGGRDTQYF. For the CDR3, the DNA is TGTGCCAGCTTTCTTGGGGGCCGGGATACGCAGTATTTT. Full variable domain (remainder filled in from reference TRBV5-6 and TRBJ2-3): DAGVTQSPTHLIKTRGQQVTLRCSPKSGHDTVSWYQQALGQGPQFIFQYYEEEERQRGNFPDRFSGHQFPNYSSELNVNALLLGDSALYLCASFLGGRDTQYFGPGTRLTVL.

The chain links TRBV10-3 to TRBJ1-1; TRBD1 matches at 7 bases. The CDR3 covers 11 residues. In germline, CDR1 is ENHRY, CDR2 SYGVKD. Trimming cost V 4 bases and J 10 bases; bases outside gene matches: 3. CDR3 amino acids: CAISVGQLAFF. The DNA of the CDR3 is TGTGCCATCAGTGTGGGACAGTTAGCTTTCTTT.

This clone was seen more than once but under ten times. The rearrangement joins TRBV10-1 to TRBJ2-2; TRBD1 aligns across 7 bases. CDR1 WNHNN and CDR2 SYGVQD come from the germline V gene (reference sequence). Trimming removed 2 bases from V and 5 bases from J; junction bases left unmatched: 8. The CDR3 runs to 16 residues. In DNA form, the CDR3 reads TGCGCCAGCAGTGAGCCATCGGGACAGTCTACCGGGGAGCTGTTTTTT. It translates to CASSEPSGQSTGELFF.